Here is one T cell receptor beta chain with its context. The antigen is unknown. The source of the sample is a study of CD8+ T cells in alopecia areata. Looking at the study overall: Scoring of severity for treated patients was based on percentage of affected scalp area. Findings of the study overall: It was observed that many expanded lesional clones persisted in scalp and blood during tofacitinib.

Treatment in this sample: oral pan-JAK inhibitor, 5-10 mg twice daily. Germline lookup yields CDR1 MNHNS and CDR2 SASEGT. The CDR3 runs to 14 residues. V was pared by 4 bases and J by 0 bases, with 3 bases of the junction left unmatched. The authors extracted RNA and reverse transcribed it into cDNA as the sequencing template. The method was immunoSEQ multiplex PCR; TCRdb's version includes in-frame clones alone and lacks a portion of them. The data contain 95,000 to 120,000 clones, 45% to 65% of them singletons. The sample in question was CD4+ T cells sorted from blood, obtained at week 24, from a patient treated with tofacitinib. This TCR was sampled from a human donor with alopecia areata. The V call is TRBV6-1, the J call TRBJ2-7; 7 bases fit TRBD1. In DNA, the CDR3 is TGTGCCAGCAGTGCGACAGGGAGCTCCTACGAGCAGTACTTC. This codes for CASSATGSSYEQYF.